Reported below is one T cell receptor beta chain. What it binds is not known. This specimen belongs to a study of shared clonotypes between healthy human individuals. Deep was the level at which the assay was run. Template for every sorted-subset replicate PCR totaled around 210 ng DNA, roughly 30,000 T cell genomes. Assay used: immunoSEQ multiplex PCR; TCRdb lists only in-frame clones, some missing. The table shows 2,500,000 or so clones, with roughly 92% occurring only once. Unmatched junction bases numbered 11, after V lost 7 bases and J lost 4 bases. The CDR3 runs to 14 residues. From germline, CDR1 is SQVTM and CDR2 ANQGSEA. Points from the study as a whole: Estimated richness was generally greater in naive than memory subsets.

This receptor was taken from a man aged 18 to 30 in good health. Material for sequencing was naive CD4+ T cells sorted from blood. Subset indicated: CD45RA+ positively selected. This chain joins TRBV29-1 and TRBJ2-5; 8 bases align to TRBD1. CDR3 residues: CSAAGQGAGETQYF. The CDR3 region has the DNA TGCAGCGCAGCCGGGCAGGGGGCTGGAGAGACCCAGTACTTC.